Listed here is a single T cell receptor beta chain. Its antigen remains unknown. Other DNA sequences in this sample translate to the same CDR3. Germline trimming cut 0 bases from V and 2 bases from J; bases unmatched to any gene: 3. There are 15 residues in the CDR3. Looked up from germline, CDR1 is SGDLS and CDR2 is YYNGEE. This sample is drawn from a study of cytomegalovirus exposure and HLA in healthy donors. PCR employed 60 Vbeta and 13 Jbeta primers. Measured with immunoSEQ multiplex PCR; TCRdb has only the in-frame clones, and not every one. The sample contains 95,000 to 150,000 clones, approximately 81% of which appear only once. Notes on the study in general: Most TCR beta V segments were productive about 90% or about 30% of the time in an earlier analysis.

The origin of this receptor is a man aged 18 to 35 in good health and CMV-seropositive. Sequencing input: PBMCs. J is TRBJ2-3 and V is TRBV9; TRBD2 agrees at 7 bases. CDR3 sequence reads: CASSVAGGSTDTQYF. The CDR3 coding sequence is TGTGCCAGCAGCGTAGCGGGAGGATCCACAGATACGCAGTATTTT. The full variable domain, with the rest looked up from reference TRBV9 and TRBJ2-3, is DSGVTQTPKHLITATGQRVTLRCSPRSGDLSVYWYQQSLDQGLQFLIQYYNGEERAKGNILERFSAQQFPDLHSELNLSSLELGDSALYFCASSVAGGSTDTQYFGPGTRLTVL.